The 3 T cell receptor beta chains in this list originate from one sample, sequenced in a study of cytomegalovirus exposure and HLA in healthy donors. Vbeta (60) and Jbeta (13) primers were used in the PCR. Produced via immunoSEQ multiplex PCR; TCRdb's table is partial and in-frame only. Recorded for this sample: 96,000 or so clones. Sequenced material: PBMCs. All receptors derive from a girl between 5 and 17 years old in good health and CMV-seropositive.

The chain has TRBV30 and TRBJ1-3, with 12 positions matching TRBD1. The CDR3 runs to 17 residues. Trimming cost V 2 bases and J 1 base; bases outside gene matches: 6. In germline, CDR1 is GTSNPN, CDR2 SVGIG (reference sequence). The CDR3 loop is CAWSLGTGGWSGNTIYF. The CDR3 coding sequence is TGTGCCTGGAGTCTAGGGACAGGGGGCTGGTCTGGAAACACCATATATTTT.

CDR3 sequence: CASSLRVSSSYNEQFF. For the CDR3, the DNA is TGTGCCAGCAGCTTAAGAGTTTCTAGCTCCTACAATGAGCAGTTCTTC. The chain uses TRBV7-9 and TRBJ2-1; D gene uncertain. V gave up 2 bases and J gave up 0 bases, with 11 bases separating them. The CDR3 runs to 16 residues. CDR1 SEHNR and CDR2 FQNEAQ come from the germline V gene (reference sequence).

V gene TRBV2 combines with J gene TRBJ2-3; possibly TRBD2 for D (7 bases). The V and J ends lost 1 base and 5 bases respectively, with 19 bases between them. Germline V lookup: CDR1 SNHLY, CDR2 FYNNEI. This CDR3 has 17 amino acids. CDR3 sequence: CASSEDPSGGGQDTQYF. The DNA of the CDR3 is TGTGCCAGCAGTGAAGATCCTTCTGGGGGGGGGCAAGATACGCAGTATTTT. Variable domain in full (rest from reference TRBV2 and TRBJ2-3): EPEVTQTPSHQVTQMGQEVILRCVPISNHLYFYWYRQILGQKVEFLVSFYNNEISEKSEIFDDQFSVERPDGSNFTLKIRSTKLEDSAMYFCASSEDPSGGGQDTQYFGPGTRLTVL.